This TCR beta chain appears in the sequencing data of a study of cytomegalovirus exposure and HLA in healthy donors. Study-wide points: 150 to 200 TCR beta chains were listed as cytomegalovirus-associated.

To note about this clone: Its matching antigen is unknown.

PCR used 60 Vbeta primers and 13 Jbeta primers. Sequencing used immunoSEQ multiplex PCR; TCRdb keeps in-frame clones, though not all of them. The sample records 130,000 or so clones, around 80% being singletons. Though probably carrying unrecorded immune exposures, donors were nominally healthy at sampling. Input material: PBMCs. This TCR was recovered from a woman under 30 in good health and CMV-seropositive.

CDR3 nucleotides: TGTGCCAGCATTACAACAGGGAATGACGACGAGCAGTACTTC. Amino acids: CASITTGNDDEQYF. The chain uses TRBV2 and TRBJ2-7; perhaps TRBD1 as D (6 bases). This CDR3 region has 14 residues. V was shortened by 7 bases and J by 5 bases, with 18 bases between the two germline ends. Germline values: CDR1 SNHLY, CDR2 FYNNEI.